The 10 T cell receptor beta chains listed next were all sequenced from one sample in a study of control samples from healthy donors and cancer patients. This table comes from immunoSEQ multiplex PCR, and its TCRdb copy is limited to in-frame clones, with some not included. The sample carries tens of thousands of clones, around 87% recorded once. The sample consisted of PBMCs. All receptors derive from a woman aged 55 to 70 with lung cancer.

V and J are TRBV7-9 and TRBJ1-5, with a weak D call TRBD1 (6 bases). The CDR3 is 18 residues long. V shed 1 base and J shed 0 bases, with 16 bases lying between them. CDR1 SEHNR and CDR2 FQNEAQ come from the germline V gene (reference sequence). The CDR3 reads CASSLVRGQSNSNQPQHF. Written as DNA, the CDR3 is TGTGCCAGCAGCTTAGTCCGCGGACAGTCAAATAGCAATCAGCCCCAGCATTTT.

The rearrangement links TRBV5-4 to TRBJ1-1; a possible D gene is TRBD1 (5 bases). There are 11 residues in the CDR3. Germline loops: CDR1 SGHNT, CDR2 YYREEE (reference sequence). Trimming shortened V by 5 bases and J by 11 bases, and 13 bases separated the two germline ends. This CDR3 reads CASRYQGRAFF. The CDR3 DNA is TGTGCCAGCAGGTATCAGGGAAGGGCTTTCTTT.

The V and J genes are TRBV10-1 and TRBJ1-1; tentatively, D is TRBD1 (5 bases). The V end lost 6 bases, the J end lost 0 bases, and 11 bases lay between the germline ends. Germline V gives CDR1 WNHNN, CDR2 SYGVQD (reference sequence). The CDR3 loop spans 14 amino acids. The CDR3 DNA reads TGCGCCAGCAGCCCCGGGGGTATGAACACTGAAGCTTTCTTT. Translating gives CASSPGGMNTEAFF.

The gene calls are TRBV7-9 and TRBJ2-1; D might be TRBD2 (6 bases). Trimming took 3 bases from V and 12 from J, leaving 12 bases between them. The V gene's germline CDR1 is SEHNR and CDR2 FQNEAQ (reference sequence). The CDR3 covers 12 residues. CDR3: CASSFTSSGQFF. The CDR3 DNA follows: TGTGCCAGCAGCTTTACTAGCTCGGGGCAGTTCTTC.

The count of this clone is one. The V gene is TRBV27, the J gene TRBJ2-7; 11 bases fit TRBD1. The CDR3 contains 16 residues. V shed 0 bases and J 6 bases; nucleotides not matched to a gene: 7. From germline, CDR1 is MNHEY and CDR2 SMNVEV (reference sequence). This CDR3 reads CASSLSGGQGAAEQYF. The CDR3 DNA reads as TGTGCCAGCAGTTTATCCGGAGGACAGGGGGCTGCCGAGCAGTACTTC.

The gene calls are TRBV27 and TRBJ1-2, with D maybe TRBD1 (5 bases). V lost 8 bases, J lost 0 bases, and 13 bases lay in between. The CDR3 length is 14 residues. Germline-derived CDR1 and CDR2 are MNHEY and SMNVEV (reference sequence). CDR3 region: CASRPQASNYGYTF. In DNA, the CDR3 is TGTGCCAGCCGTCCACAGGCCTCTAACTATGGCTACACCTTC.

This clone was counted a single time. The rearrangement uses TRBV24-1 and TRBJ2-7; the D is unclear. The CDR3 is made up of 15 amino acids. Deletions cut 7 bases from V and 0 bases from J, with 15 bases between. Looked up from germline, CDR1 is KGHDR and CDR2 is SFDVKD. The CDR3 sequence is CATSPSLGSSYEQYF. The CDR3 DNA reads TGTGCCACCAGCCCGTCGTTGGGCAGCTCCTACGAGCAGTACTTC.

The chain employs TRBV10-3 and TRBJ1-1, with a possible D match to TRBD1 (6 bases). From germline, CDR1 is ENHRY and CDR2 SYGVKD. Trimming took 5 bases from V and 0 from J, leaving 10 bases between them. The CDR3 covers 14 residues. The CDR3 spells CAISIQGMNTEAFF. The CDR3 DNA follows: TGTGCCATCAGTATACAGGGAATGAACACTGAAGCTTTCTTT.

The rearrangement links TRBV6-6 to TRBJ2-1; D may be TRBD1 (5 bases). Per germline, CDR1 MNHNY and CDR2 SVGAGI (reference sequence). This CDR3 comprises 17 residues. The V and J ends lost 5 bases and 0 bases respectively, with 17 bases between them. The CDR3 nucleotides are TGTGCCAGCAGTCCCCTCCGCGGCAGGGCCTCCTACAATGAGCAGTTCTTC. Translating gives CASSPLRGRASYNEQFF.

This clone has a handful of counts. The chain is built from TRBV5-4 and TRBJ2-7, with D perhaps matching TRBD1 (5 bases). This CDR3 has 13 amino acids. V lost 3 bases to trimming and J lost 2 bases, with 9 bases between them. Germline V gives CDR1 SGHNT, CDR2 YYREEE (reference sequence). The CDR3 nucleotides are TGTGCCAGCAGCTCTCCAGGGACCTACGAGCAGTACTTC. It yields the protein CASSSPGTYEQYF.